The sequence of this T cell receptor (beta chain) was determined in a study of blood T cell repertoires in COVID-19 (dated by TCRdb to 2019 to 2021). Describing the broader study: Samples covering the acute and convalescent phases of COVID-19 were provided by collaborators in the United States, Italy and Spain. The prospective study material was composed of cDNA or gDNA derived from T cells, B-cell-depleted T cells, or PBMCs. The dataset comprised deeply sampled blood TCRbeta repertoires from subjects exposed to, actively infected with, or recovered from COVID-19. The repertoires were made available in a free public database intended to serve as a resource for research on the immune response to SARS-CoV-2. The samples were drawn from two sources: the first 160 participants of the ongoing ImmuneRACE study, and 1,000 to 1,500 subjects contributed by 6 global collaborators. Nearly every sample came with metadata listing a de-identified subject ID, COVID-19 status, age in years and sex. Where HLA class I and class II types were available, the types were taken from metadata supplied by the sample provider, not from assay-based typing.

TCRbeta CDR3 regions were amplified from genomic DNA using the immunoSEQ Assay, a bias-controlled multiplex PCR. The authors' analysis ran thus. The number of nucleated cells in each sample was estimated by amplification of reference gene primers within the assay. To quantify the absolute abundance of each unique TCRbeta CDR3 rearrangement, sequence reads were collapsed and filtered. For each sample, productive Simpson clonality was calculated as the square root of Simpson's diversity index over productive rearrangements. As stored in TCRdb, this immuneACCESS dataset retains in-frame rearrangements with V and J assigned. A fraction of the clones does not appear; measured against another copy, unresolved V genes explain less than half of the discrepancy, and the remainder lacks a known reason. V and J calls and clone size come straight from that table; D and trimming were deduced from the DNA. Across this sample there are about half a million clones, with around 85% seen only once. Just over 8% of the sample rests with the top ten.

Findings and caveats that apply to the study as a whole: How much clinical and demographic metadata was included differed by source and by participant, and the metadata was provided uncurated.

A word on this clone: There is no known antigen for this receptor. Base qualities are not at hand, and no much larger clone is one base apart.

Per the germline V gene, SNHLY is the CDR1 and FYNNEI is the CDR2. Taken from cysteine to phenylalanine, the CDR3 has 14 residues. The read is trimmed to its CDR3 DNA, 42 bases read in frame from base 1. V loses 6 bases of germline sequence and J loses 6 bases, and the interval between the two ends is 14 bases. Participants in the prospective study were aged about 18 to 95 years, lived in over 20 United States geographic areas, and enrolled through a virtual design. In the prospective study, participants were assigned to cohorts based on the clinical history participants reported in a screening survey and a study questionnaire. Recovered participants in ImmuneRACE Cohort 3 were defined as having two consecutive negative NP/OP PCR tests, clearance from a healthcare professional, or resolution of symptoms. Mobile phlebotomists in the prospective study collected whole blood, serum and a nasopharyngeal or oropharyngeal swab from every participant. Prospective study participants could optionally give additional blood draws and questionnaires over a roughly two-month period. Blood samples from the prospective study were shipped frozen or at room temperature prior to DNA extraction.

The sequencing sample was made of PBMCs or T cells enriched from blood (not recorded which). This clonotype was sampled from a woman aged 55 to 70 who had recovered from COVID-19. The sequence is built from TRBV2 and TRBJ2-2, with TRBD1 tentatively as D gene (5 bases match). CDR3 region: CASRDSPGAGELFF. The sequenced DNA: TGTGCCAGCAGAGACAGCCCTGGAGCCGGGGAGCTGTTTTTT.